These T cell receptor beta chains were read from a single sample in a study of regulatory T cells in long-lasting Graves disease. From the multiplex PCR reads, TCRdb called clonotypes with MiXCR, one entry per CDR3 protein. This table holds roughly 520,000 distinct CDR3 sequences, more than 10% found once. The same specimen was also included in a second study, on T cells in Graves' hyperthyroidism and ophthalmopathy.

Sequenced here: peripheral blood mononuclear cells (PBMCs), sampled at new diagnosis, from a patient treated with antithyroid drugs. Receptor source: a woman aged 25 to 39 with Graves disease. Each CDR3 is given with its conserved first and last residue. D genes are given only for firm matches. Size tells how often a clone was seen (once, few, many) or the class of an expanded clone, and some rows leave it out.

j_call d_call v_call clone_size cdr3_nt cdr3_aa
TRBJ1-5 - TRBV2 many TGTGCCAGCAGTGAAGGGAGAGGGGGAAGGGGCCTTCAGCCCCAGCATTTT CASSEGRGGRGLQPQHF
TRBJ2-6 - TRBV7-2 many TGCGCCAGCAGCCAAGATGGTTCGACTGCTGGGGCCAACGTCCTGACTTTC CASSQDGSTAGANVLTF
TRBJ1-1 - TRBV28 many TGTGCCAGCTTCCCGGGAACCATGAACACTGAAGCTTTCTTT CASFPGTMNTEAFF
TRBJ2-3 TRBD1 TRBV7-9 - TGTGCCAGCAGCTTAGCCGACAAATTAACCGGGACAGGGAGGACAGATACGCAGTATTTT CASSLADKLTGTGRTDTQYF
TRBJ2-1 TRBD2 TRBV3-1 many TGTGCCAGCAGCCAAGTGGGACTAGCGCCCAATGAGCAGTTCTTC CASSQVGLAPNEQFF
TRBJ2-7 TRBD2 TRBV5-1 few TGCGCCAGCAGCTGGGGACTAGCGGAATCCTACGAGCAGTACTTC CASSWGLAESYEQYF
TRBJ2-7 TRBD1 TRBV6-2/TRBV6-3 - TGTGCCAGCAGTTACTCAGCCGACAGGGGGCAATGGTACGAGCAGTACTTC CASSYSADRGQWYEQYF
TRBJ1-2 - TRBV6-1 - TGTGCCAGCAGTACGAAGAACGACTATGGCTACACCTTC CASSTKNDYGYTF
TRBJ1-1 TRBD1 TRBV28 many TGTGCCAGCAGTTCGGACTTTACAGGGGTGAACACTGAAGCTTTCTTT CASSSDFTGVNTEAFF
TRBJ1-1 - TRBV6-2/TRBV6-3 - TGTGCCAGCAGGTCCAATATCGTTCTCCACCGGGACACTGAAGCTTTCTTT CASRSNIVLHRDTEAFF
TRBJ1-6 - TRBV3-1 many TGTGCCAGCAGCCAATATCGGGCTGTAAATTCACCCCTCCACTTT CASSQYRAVNSPLHF
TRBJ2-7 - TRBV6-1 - TGTGCCAGCAATCCACAGGGATTGGGTTCCTACGAGCAGTACTTC CASNPQGLGSYEQYF
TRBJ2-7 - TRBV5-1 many TGCGCCAGCAGCTTGGGGTGGCGGGAAGTCTACGAGCAGTACTTC CASSLGWREVYEQYF
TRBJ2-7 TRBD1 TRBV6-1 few TGTGCCAGCAGCCCCAGAGACGGACAGGGCTACGAGCAGTACTTC CASSPRDGQGYEQYF
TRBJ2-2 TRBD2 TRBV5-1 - TGCGCCAGCAGCGGGGGACTAGCGGGAGGGAACACCGGGGAGCTGTTTTTT CASSGGLAGGNTGELFF
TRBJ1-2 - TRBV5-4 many TGTGCCAGCAGCTCCCCGGGGAGAGGGAATACGCATGGCTACACCTTC CASSSPGRGNTHGYTF
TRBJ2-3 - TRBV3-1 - TGTGCCAGCAGCACGGGACCCGGGGCAGATACGCAGTATTTT CASSTGPGADTQYF
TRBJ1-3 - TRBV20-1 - TGCAGTGCTGGGGACCGTGGTTCTGGAAACACCATATATTTT CSAGDRGSGNTIYF
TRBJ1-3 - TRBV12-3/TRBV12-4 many TGTGCCAGCAGTTGGGCTGAAGGAAACACCATATATTTT CASSWAEGNTIYF
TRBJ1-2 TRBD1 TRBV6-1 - TGTGCCAGCAGCAAGACAGGGGGCGGCTATGGCTACACCTTC CASSKTGGGYGYTF
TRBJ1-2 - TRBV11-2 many TGTGCCAGCAGCTCCCGCAGGGCGCAAGAGTATGGCTACACCTTC CASSSRRAQEYGYTF
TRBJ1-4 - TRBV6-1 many TGTGCCAGCAGCCCGGGACCTACTCGTCAAAAACTGTTTTTT CASSPGPTRQKLFF
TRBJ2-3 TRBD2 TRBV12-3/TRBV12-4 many TGTGCCAGCAGTTCTAGAATGAAGACTAGCGGGACTCCAGATACGCAGTATTTT CASSSRMKTSGTPDTQYF
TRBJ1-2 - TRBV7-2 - TGTGCCAGCAGCTTAGAGGGGCGGGGGGCTCATGGCTACACCTTC CASSLEGRGAHGYTF